The rows below give T cell receptor beta chains drawn from one sample of a study of OX40 agonist ivuxolimab in advanced cancers. Using immunoSEQ multiplex PCR, the repertoire was profiled, and TCRdb retains in-frame clones only, with some absent. Of around 80,000 clones detected, roughly 86% appear once; the ten largest clones hold around 0.94%. The source was CD4+ or CD8+ T cells sorted from blood, collected in a trial of the OX40 agonist ivuxolimab. These receptors were collected from an adult with an advanced solid tumor such as melanoma, head and neck, liver or kidney cancer. The CDR3 runs from the conserved cysteine through the conserved F or W. The D gene is left open where the match is weak. Clone size appears in some rows only: once, few, many, or a class for an expanded clone.

>TRBV10-3|TRBD1|TRBJ1-1|.
CATRGGTAELTEAFF
TGTGCCACCCGTGGGGGGACAGCGGAACTTACTGAAGCTTTCTTT
>TRBV7-2|.|TRBJ1-1|.
CASSLGQALNTEAFF
TGTGCCAGCAGCTTAGGGCAGGCGCTGAACACTGAAGCTTTCTTT
>TRBV2|.|TRBJ2-7|.
CASSRFSYEQYF
TGTGCCAGCTCCCGGTTCAGCTACGAGCAGTACTTC
>TRBV6-1|TRBD2|TRBJ2-7|.
CASSTSGGKYEQYF
TGTGCCAGCAGCACTAGCGGGGGGAAGTACGAGCAGTACTTC
>TRBV7-6|.|TRBJ1-2|.
CASSLEPPGRGVRDGYTF
TGTGCCAGCAGCTTAGAGCCCCCGGGACGCGGAGTTCGAGATGGCTACACCTTC
>TRBV7-2|.|TRBJ2-7|few
CASSLSRTVPYEQYF
TGTGCCAGCAGCCTATCGAGGACAGTTCCCTACGAGCAGTACTTC
>TRBV19|.|TRBJ1-6|.
CASSMLDGNNSPLHF
TGTGCCAGTAGTATGTTGGACGGAAATAATTCACCCCTCCACTTT
>TRBV2|.|TRBJ2-5|once
CASSVAQNQETQYF
TGTGCCAGCAGTGTAGCACAGAATCAAGAGACCCAGTACTTC
>TRBV5-6|TRBD1|TRBJ1-4|.
CASRGTGESEKLFF
TGTGCCAGCAGGGGGACAGGGGAATCCGAAAAACTGTTTTTT
>TRBV5-1|.|TRBJ1-1|.
CASSSQGNTEAFF
TGCGCCAGCAGCTCCCAGGGGAACACTGAAGCTTTCTTT
>TRBV29-1|.|TRBJ1-2|.
CSVVGLSLGYGYTF
TGCAGCGTTGTAGGGCTCTCCTTGGGGTATGGCTACACCTTC
>TRBV6-1|.|TRBJ2-7|.
CASKFGQGNEQYF
TGTGCCAGCAAGTTCGGGCAGGGGAACGAGCAGTACTTC
>TRBV19|TRBD1|TRBJ1-4|once
CASSPRQGFVEKLFF
TGTGCCAGTAGTCCCCGACAGGGTTTTGTCGAAAAACTGTTTTTT
>TRBV5-6|.|TRBJ1-6|.
CASSLGGEASPLHF
TGTGCCAGCAGCTTGGGGGGCGAGGCCTCACCCCTCCACTTT
>TRBV30|.|TRBJ2-1|.
CAWSELTQQFF
TGTGCCTGGAGTGAACTGACGCAGCAGTTCTTC
>TRBV12-5|.|TRBJ2-7|.
CASGLMGMGSSYEQYF
TGTGCTAGTGGTTTGATGGGGATGGGGAGCTCCTACGAGCAGTACTTC
>TRBV21-1|.|TRBJ1-2|.
CASSKLRGRYGYTF
TGTGCCAGCAGCAAACTCAGGGGCAGATATGGCTACACCTTC
>TRBV9|.|TRBJ2-2|few
CASSVEGNTGELFF
TGTGCCAGCAGCGTCGAGGGTAACACCGGGGAGCTGTTTTTT
>TRBV30|.|TRBJ2-7|.
CAWSYGYEQYF
TGTGCCTGGAGCTATGGCTACGAGCAGTACTTC
>TRBV19|.|TRBJ2-2|.
CASSIDRTNTGELFF
TGTGCCAGTAGTATAGACAGGACGAACACCGGGGAGCTGTTTTTT
>TRBV4-2|.|TRBJ2-3|.
CASSPNPGIGDTQYF
TGTGCCAGCAGCCCTAACCCGGGTATCGGAGATACGCAGTATTTT
>TRBV18|TRBD2|TRBJ2-7|.
CASSPPAGRGSYEQYF
TGTGCCAGCTCACCACCTGCAGGGAGGGGATCCTACGAGCAGTACTTC
>TRBV5-1|.|TRBJ1-3|.
CASSLESSGNTIYF
TGCGCCAGCAGCTTGGAGAGCTCTGGAAACACCATATATTTT
>TRBV7-2|TRBD1|TRBJ1-5|.
CASSPGTGANQPQHF
TGTGCCAGCAGCCCGGGGACAGGGGCCAATCAGCCCCAGCATTTT
>TRBV5-1|.|TRBJ1-1|few
CASSLGRLTDTEAFF
TGCGCCAGCAGCTTGGGAAGGCTCACGGACACTGAAGCTTTCTTT
>TRBV20-1|TRBD2|TRBJ2-7|once
CSVRGRAEQYF
TGCAGTGTACGAGGGAGGGCCGAGCAGTACTTC